Sequencing of this TCR beta chain was carried out in a study of cytomegalovirus exposure and HLA in healthy donors. The trim removed 0 bases at V and 6 bases at J, leaving 6 bases unmatched. CDR1 and CDR2 (germline): MGHRA, YSYEKL. The CDR3 has 16 amino acids. Study results and limitations: Reportedly, TCR beta sequences accurately predicted HLA-A and HLA-B alleles in most subjects.

It was with 60 Vbeta and 13 Jbeta primers that the PCR ran. Produced via immunoSEQ multiplex PCR; TCRdb's table is partial and in-frame only. The sample lists around 91,000 clones; roughly four fifths were seen once. Remarks on this clone: Its antigen remains unknown.

Material: PBMCs. This TCR was sampled from a woman aged 40 to 50 in good health and CMV-seropositive. This chain connects TRBV4-1 to TRBJ2-1, with 9 bases aligning to TRBD2. Written as DNA, the CDR3 is TGCGCCAGCAGCCAAGAGCATGCGGGAGGGCCCAATGAGCAGTTCTTC. This encodes CASSQEHAGGPNEQFF.